This TCR beta chain was recovered during a study of Ad26.COV2.S vaccination and SARS-CoV-2 variants. Findings of the study overall: Total T cell responses may have been underestimated by the TCR breadth and depth analyses.

V was cut by 0 bases and J by 6 bases, with 9 bases left in between. This CDR3 has 14 amino acids. Germline assignment: CDR1 MNHEY and CDR2 SVGEGT. The data were produced by immunoSEQ multiplex PCR, yet TCRdb's version contains in-frame clones alone and is incomplete. The profile covers around 400,000 clones, with 83% appearing a single time and about 8% taken by the ten largest. The treatment denotes: some 19 received Ad26.COV2.S at low or high dose, single or two shots; roughly five received placebo; per-sample allocation not given. The samples date from day 63 after the first vaccine or placebo injection. Ad26 vector vaccine expressed Wuhan-strain SARS-CoV-2 spike. On this clone: What it binds is not known.

The clonotype was recovered from a person aged 18-60 years who received the Ad26.COV2.S COVID-19 vaccine or a placebo. This chain links TRBV6-2 or TRBV6-3 with TRBJ1-5; TRBD1 might be the D (5 bases). The sample was peripheral blood, taken in a trial of Ad26.COV2.S vaccine versus placebo. The CDR3 is CASSYSGAGQPQHF. The CDR3 DNA reads TGTGCCAGCAGTTACTCAGGGGCGGGTCAGCCCCAGCATTTT.